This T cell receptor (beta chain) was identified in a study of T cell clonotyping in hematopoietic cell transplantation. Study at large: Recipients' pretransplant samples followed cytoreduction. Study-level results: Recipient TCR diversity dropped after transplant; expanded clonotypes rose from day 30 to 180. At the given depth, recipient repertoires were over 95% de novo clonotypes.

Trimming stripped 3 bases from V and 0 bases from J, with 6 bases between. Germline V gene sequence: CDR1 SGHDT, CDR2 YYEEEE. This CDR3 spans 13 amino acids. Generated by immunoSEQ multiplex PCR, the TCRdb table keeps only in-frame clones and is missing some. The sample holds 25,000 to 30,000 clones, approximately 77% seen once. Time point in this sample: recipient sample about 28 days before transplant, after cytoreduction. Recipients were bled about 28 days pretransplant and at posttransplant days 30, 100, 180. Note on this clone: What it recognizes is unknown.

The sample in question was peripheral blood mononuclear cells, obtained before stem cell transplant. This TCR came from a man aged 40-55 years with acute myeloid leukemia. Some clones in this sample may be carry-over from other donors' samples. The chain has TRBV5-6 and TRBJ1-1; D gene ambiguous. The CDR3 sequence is CASSSEMNTEAFF. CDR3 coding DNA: TGTGCCAGCAGCTCGGAGATGAACACTGAAGCTTTCTTT.